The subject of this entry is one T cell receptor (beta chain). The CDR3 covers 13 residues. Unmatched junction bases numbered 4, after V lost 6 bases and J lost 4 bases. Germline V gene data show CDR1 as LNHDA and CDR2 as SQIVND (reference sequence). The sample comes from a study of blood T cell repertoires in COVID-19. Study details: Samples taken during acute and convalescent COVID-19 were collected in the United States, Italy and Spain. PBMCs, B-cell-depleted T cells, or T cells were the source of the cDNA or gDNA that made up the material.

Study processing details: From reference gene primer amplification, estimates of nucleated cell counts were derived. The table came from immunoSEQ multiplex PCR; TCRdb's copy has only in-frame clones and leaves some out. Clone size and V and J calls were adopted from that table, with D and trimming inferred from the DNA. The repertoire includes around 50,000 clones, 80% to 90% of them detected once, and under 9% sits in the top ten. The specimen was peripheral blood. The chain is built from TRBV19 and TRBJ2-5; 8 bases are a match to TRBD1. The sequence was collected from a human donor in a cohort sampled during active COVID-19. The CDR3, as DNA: TGTGCCAGTAGATCCGACAGGGGAGAGACCCAGTACTTC. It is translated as CASRSDRGETQYF.